This T cell receptor (beta chain) stems from a study of cytomegalovirus exposure and HLA in healthy donors. Overall study: The 120 validation repertoires and the approximately 700 first-cohort repertoires shared a platform, a later analysis reported.

The length of the CDR3 is 15 residues. V was shortened by 4 bases and J by 4 bases, with 16 bases between the two germline ends. Germline-derived CDR1 and CDR2 are LNHDA and SQIVND (reference sequence). The method was immunoSEQ multiplex PCR; TCRdb's version includes in-frame clones alone and lacks a portion of them. The sample includes around 49,000 clones, nearly 95% of them seen just once. V usage is TRBV19 and J usage is TRBJ1-2; D is possibly TRBD1 (6 bases). This clonotype was sampled from a woman aged 18 to 35 in good health and CMV-seropositive. The material sequenced was PBMCs. This chain's CDR3 is CASSTQQGQSYGYTF. Written as DNA, the CDR3 is TGTGCCAGTAGTACCCAACAGGGTCAAAGCTATGGCTACACCTTC. The full variable domain, with the rest looked up from reference TRBV19 and TRBJ1-2, is DGGITQSPKYLFRKEGQNVTLSCEQNLNHDAMYWYRQDPGQGLRLIYYSQIVNDFQKGDIAEGYSVSREKKESFPLTVTSAQKNPTAFYLCASSTQQGQSYGYTFGSGTRLTVV.